The 15 T cell receptor beta chains below all came from one sample that was sequenced in a study of beta chain features in type 1 diabetes. As every portion of the isolated RNA was reverse transcribed, the sequencing read expressed TCRB transcripts. The data were produced by immunoSEQ multiplex PCR, yet TCRdb's version contains in-frame clones alone and is incomplete. The sample includes over 700,000 clones, 15% to 20% of them seen just once. Sequenced: naive CD4+ T cells from blood. The receptors shown here come from a woman aged 18-35 years in good health.

The chain couples TRBV5-1 to TRBJ2-6, with D uncertain. The CDR3 is 16 amino acids. Trimming took off 2 bases at V and 2 bases at J, with 11 bases between the two ends. CDR1 is SGHRS and CDR2 is YFSETQ in the germline V gene. The DNA of the CDR3 is TGCGCCAGCAGCTTCGGCAGTCTTCCTGGGGCCAACGTCCTGACTTTC. Amino acid sequence: CASSFGSLPGANVLTF.

This clone was observed a handful of times. The rearrangement links TRBV28 to TRBJ2-7; no clear D gene. This CDR3 contains 13 residues. Trimming pared 7 bases from V and 4 bases from J, leaving 14 bases between. The germline V gene encodes CDR1 MDHEN and CDR2 SYDVKM. CDR3 sequence (DNA): TGTGCCAGCACGTGGGCCAACCTTTACGAGCAGTACTTC. Protein sequence: CASTWANLYEQYF.

V and J are TRBV5-1 and TRBJ2-6; 14 bases map to TRBD2. Germline-derived CDR1 and CDR2 are SGHRS and YFSETQ. V lost 4 bases, J lost 0 bases, and 6 bases stayed unmatched. CDR3 length: 19 amino acids. The chain's CDR3 is CASSLGLAGVSSGANVLTF. CDR3 DNA: TGCGCCAGCAGCCTGGGACTAGCGGGAGTGAGCTCTGGGGCCAACGTCCTGACTTTC.

The V gene is TRBV15, the J gene TRBJ1-2; no definite D call. V lost 1 base to trimming and J lost 5 bases, with 11 bases between them. The CDR3 totals 14 residues. CDR1 is LNHNV and CDR2 is YYDKDF in the germline V gene (reference sequence). CDR3 region: CATSRVGSGYGYTF. The CDR3 DNA sequence: TGTGCCACCAGCAGAGTGGGCTCGGGGTATGGCTACACCTTC.

This clone was counted only a few times. The chain's CDR3 is CASSPLTANTGELFF. In DNA form, the CDR3 reads TGTGCCAGCAGCCCCTTGACAGCTAACACCGGGGAGCTGTTTTTT. V is TRBV7-2 and J is TRBJ2-2; D possibly corresponds to TRBD1 (5 bases). The CDR3 consists of 15 residues. Per germline, CDR1 SGHTA and CDR2 FQGNSA. V was trimmed by 5 bases and J by 2 bases, leaving 12 bases between them.

J is TRBJ2-2 and V is TRBV10-3; 9 bases agree with TRBD2. V trimming: 6 bases; J trimming: 5 bases; junction bases outside the gene matches: 4. Germline CDR1 and CDR2: ENHRY and SYGVKD. This CDR3 is built from 14 residues. The CDR3 sequence is CAIRAGGQTGELFF. The CDR3 DNA follows: TGTGCCATCAGAGCGGGAGGTCAGACCGGGGAGCTGTTTTTT.

This clone occurred a few times. The V and J genes are TRBV9 and TRBJ1-2, with 12 bases fitting TRBD1. The germline V gene encodes CDR1 SGDLS and CDR2 YYNGEE. Trimming cost V 3 bases and J 4 bases; bases outside gene matches: 7. The CDR3 runs to 16 residues. CDR3 bases: TGTGCCAGCAGCGCTCAGGGACAGGGGGCAGGCTATGGCTACACCTTC. This sequence encodes CASSAQGQGAGYGYTF.

The chain uses TRBV28 and TRBJ2-7; D gene uncertain. The CDR3 length is 14 residues. Germline V gene lookup returns CDR1 MDHEN and CDR2 SYDVKM. V was cut by 4 bases and J by 2 bases, with 12 bases left in between. The chain's CDR3 is CASSYRTETYEQYF. CDR3 DNA sequence: TGTGCCAGCAGTTACCGGACGGAAACCTACGAGCAGTACTTC.

This CDR3 reads CASSSPPIHGNTIYF. Here the CDR3 DNA reads TGTGCCAGCAGCTCCCCACCAATCCACGGAAACACCATATATTTT. V and J are TRBV7-9 and TRBJ1-3; D not certain. CDR3 length: 15 residues. In germline, CDR1 is SEHNR, CDR2 FQNEAQ (reference sequence). V lost 4 bases to trimming and J lost 4 bases, with 14 bases between them.

CDR3: CASSYLAGRSYEQYF. CDR3 in DNA: TGTGCCAGCAGTTACTTAGCGGGGCGCTCCTACGAGCAGTACTTC. The chain recombines TRBV6-5 with TRBJ2-7; 8 nucleotides line up with TRBD2. This CDR3 comprises 15 residues. Per germline, CDR1 MNHEY and CDR2 SVGAGI. Germline trimming cut 1 base from V and 0 bases from J; bases unmatched to any gene: 2.

Only a few counts were recorded for this clone. This sequence joins TRBV9 and TRBJ1-1; TRBD1 might be the D (5 bases). The CDR3 consists of 16 residues. V was pared by 0 bases and J by 6 bases, with 18 bases between. The germline gives CDR1 SGDLS, CDR2 YYNGEE. The CDR3 sequence is CASSVGPMGEASEAFF. The CDR3 nucleotides read TGTGCCAGCAGCGTAGGACCCATGGGGGAGGCGTCTGAAGCTTTCTTT.

V is TRBV25-1 and J is TRBJ2-1; D possibly corresponds to TRBD1 (6 bases). This CDR3 is 14 amino acids long. V dropped 6 bases and J dropped 8 bases, with 17 bases sitting between them. Germline-derived CDR1 and CDR2 are MGHDK and SYGVNS. CDR3: CASSQRGGGDEQFF. In DNA, the CDR3 is TGTGCCAGCAGCCAAAGAGGGGGTGGCGATGAGCAGTTCTTC. Using reference TRBV25-1 and TRBJ2-1 for the parts outside the CDR3, the full variable domain is EADIYQTPRYLVIGTGKKITLECSQTMGHDKMYWYQQDPGMELHLIHYSYGVNSTEKGDLSSESTVSRIRTEHFPLTLESARPSHTSQYLCASSQRGGGDEQFFGPGTRLTVL.

A few counts support this clone. Other DNA sequences in the same sample also yield this CDR3. The gene calls are TRBV28 and TRBJ2-7; D unresolved. Per the germline V gene, CDR1 is MDHEN and CDR2 is SYDVKM. This CDR3 contains 13 residues. V lost 3 bases, J lost 3 bases, and 9 bases lay in between. CDR3 region: CASSFLGSYEQYF. The DNA of the CDR3 is TGTGCCAGCAGTTTTCTAGGCAGCTACGAGCAGTACTTC.

CDR3 sequence: CASSGLAPHEQFF. DNA of the CDR3: TGTGCCAGCAGCGGACTAGCCCCCCATGAGCAGTTCTTC. The chain combines TRBV5-4 with TRBJ2-1; TRBD2 matches 8 bases. V shed 4 bases and J 8 bases; nucleotides not matched to a gene: 5. The CDR3 covers 13 residues. CDR1 is SGHNT, CDR2 YYREEE, per germline (reference sequence).

The genes are TRBV7-2 and TRBJ2-5; D is possibly TRBD1 (6 bases). The CDR3 is made up of 14 amino acids. CDR1 SGHTA and CDR2 FQGNSA come from the germline V gene. Trimming took 1 base from V and 4 from J, leaving 10 bases between them. For the CDR3, the DNA is TGTGCCAGCAGCTTAGGACAGGTGGCAGAGACCCAGTACTTC. Residues: CASSLGQVAETQYF.